Listed below are T cell receptor beta chains from one sample, sequenced in a study of lymphopenia after photon versus proton radiotherapy. Some clones are missing from TCRdb's copy, which holds only in-frame ones; the method was immunoSEQ multiplex PCR. The sample has approximately 35,000 clones, roughly 88% seen once. Sequenced material: peripheral blood, taken from a patient treated with photon-based radiotherapy. All receptors come from a woman aged 45-65 years with pancreatic cancer. Each CDR3 is given with its conserved first and last residue. The order of the fields is D gene, V gene, clone size, J gene, CDR3 DNA, CDR3 protein. The D gene is left open where the match is weak. Clone size is not always given. Where it is, it says once, few, many or a class for expanded clones.

>.|TRBV30|.|TRBJ2-7
TGTGCCTGGAGTGGAAAGGGGGGACACGGGGTCTACGAGCAGTACTTC
CAWSGKGGHGVYEQYF
>.|TRBV7-2|.|TRBJ2-7
TGTGCCAGCAGCCCGTCCCACAGCTCCTACGAGCAGTACTTC
CASSPSHSSYEQYF
>.|TRBV7-9|.|TRBJ2-1
TGTGCCAGCAGCTTAGCTGCCCGTCTGAGCTCCTACAATGAGCAGTTCTTC
CASSLAARLSSYNEQFF
>TRBD1|TRBV7-2|.|TRBJ2-1
TGTGCCAGCAGCTTGACAGGGGGAGGCTCCTACAATGAGCAGTTCTTC
CASSLTGGGSYNEQFF
>.|TRBV2|.|TRBJ2-7
TGTGCCAGCAGTCTGGGGACTGGACGGGACGAGCAGTACTTC
CASSLGTGRDEQYF
>TRBD1|TRBV9|.|TRBJ2-7
TGTGCCAGCAGCGTGGGACAGACCTCCTACGAGCAGTACTTC
CASSVGQTSYEQYF
>.|TRBV30|.|TRBJ1-3
TGTGCCTCGGCCCCAATCTCTGGAAACACCATATATTTT
CASAPISGNTIYF
>.|TRBV7-9|.|TRBJ1-1
TGTGCCAGCAGCCTTGGAGTGACGTCTAACACTGAAGCTTTCTTT
CASSLGVTSNTEAFF
>.|TRBV27|.|TRBJ2-7
TGTGCCAGCACCCGGGGCTACGAGCAGTACTTC
CASTRGYEQYF
>TRBD1|TRBV9|.|TRBJ2-1
TGTGCCAGCAGACCTGACAGGGGGCTTCACAATGAGCAGTTCTTC
CASRPDRGLHNEQFF
>.|TRBV27|.|TRBJ2-7
TGTGCCAGCAGTTTGGAAGGGCTAGCCTACGAGCAGTACTTC
CASSLEGLAYEQYF
>TRBD2|TRBV30|once|TRBJ2-5
TGTGCCTGGATCCGGGGTAGCGGGGGCCAAGAGACCCAGTACTTC
CAWIRGSGGQETQYF
>.|TRBV5-6|.|TRBJ2-3
TGTGCCAGCACCTTTTCTAGCGTGGCGGGCACAGATACGCAGTATTTT
CASTFSSVAGTDTQYF
>TRBD1|TRBV5-4|.|TRBJ1-4
TGTGCCAGCAGCTACGTACAGGGGGCTGCAACTAATGAAAAACTGTTTTTT
CASSYVQGAATNEKLFF
>.|TRBV5-1|.|TRBJ2-4
TGCGCCAGCAGCGAACAGGCAGCCAAAAACATTCAGTACTTC
CASSEQAAKNIQYF
>.|TRBV7-9|few|TRBJ1-5
TGTGCCAGCAGCTTAGGGCAGGCCAGCAATCAGCCCCAGCATTTT
CASSLGQASNQPQHF
>.|TRBV4-2|.|TRBJ1-5
TGTGCCAGCAGCCTAGGGTCGGGGTCAGAAAATCAGCCCCAGCATTTT
CASSLGSGSENQPQHF
>TRBD1|TRBV14|.|TRBJ2-1
TGTGCCAGCAGTCGGACAGGCCTTGGGGGTAATGAGCAGTTCTTC
CASSRTGLGGNEQFF
>.|TRBV27|medium-sized|TRBJ2-7
TGTGCCAGCAGTTTAATAGGGTCAAGCTACGAGCAGTACTTC
CASSLIGSSYEQYF
>TRBD1|TRBV7-2|.|TRBJ2-1
TGTGCCAGCAGCTTAGACGGGACAGGGACCTACAATGAGCAGTTCTTC
CASSLDGTGTYNEQFF
>.|TRBV27|.|TRBJ1-4
TGTGCCAGCAGTTTATCGCGTTCAACGACGCGGCTGTTTTTT
CASSLSRSTTRLFF
>.|TRBV27|.|TRBJ1-2
TGTGCCAGCAGTTTGGGCAGGGCCGCCTATGGCTACACCTTC
CASSLGRAAYGYTF
>TRBD2|TRBV5-1|.|TRBJ2-7
TGCGCCAGCAGCTTGTCACGGGAGGCCTCCTACGAGCAGTACTTC
CASSLSREASYEQYF
>.|TRBV7-2|.|TRBJ1-5
TGTGCCAGCAGCTTAGCGCTGGATACTCGGGGGCCCCAGCATTTT
CASSLALDTRGPQHF
>TRBD2|TRBV10-3|.|TRBJ2-7
TGTGCCATCAGTGAAGGCGGGAGCACCTACGAGCAGTACTTC
CAISEGGSTYEQYF
>.|TRBV29-1|once|TRBJ1-1
TGCAGCGTTCGGAACACTGAAGCTTTCTTT
CSVRNTEAFF
>.|TRBV5-1|.|TRBJ2-2
TGCGCCAGCAGCTTGACAGGGATGGACACCGGGGAGCTGTTTTTT
CASSLTGMDTGELFF
>TRBD2|TRBV27|few|TRBJ2-7
TGTGCCAGCAGCTCCCTCTTTAGCGGGGCTACCTACGAGCAGTACTTC
CASSSLFSGATYEQYF
>TRBD1|TRBV10-1|.|TRBJ2-4
TGCGCCAGCAGTGAAGGGGGACAGGAAAACATTCAGTACTTC
CASSEGGQENIQYF
>TRBD1|TRBV19|.|TRBJ2-2
TGTGCCACGGGACAGGGGGGTACAGGGACCGGGGAGCTGTTTTTT
CATGQGGTGTGELFF
>.|TRBV7-9|.|TRBJ2-3
TGTGCCAGCAGCTTATCCGAGAGAGATACGCAGTATTTT
CASSLSERDTQYF